This TCR beta chain was identified during a study of technical replicates of blood from a few donors (dated by TCRdb to 2016 to 2017). With regard to this clone: There is no known antigen for this receptor. No per-base quality is available; no much larger clone lies one base away.

The CDR3 goes from the cysteine to the phenylalanine over 15 residues. Only CDR3 DNA is held: 45 bases, read in frame from base 1. CDR1 and CDR2 were assigned from the germline V gene (reference sequence) as SGHNT and YYREEE. After removal of 0 bases from V and 8 bases from J, the junction retains 5 bases not matched to a gene. The receptor library was made with the immunoSEQ multiplex PCR assay. TCRdb obtained this table from immuneACCESS and retained in-frame rearrangements with V and J assigned. These tables miss some clones; where compared with another copy, unresolved V genes account for less than half of the shortfall, and the remainder is unexplained. The sample table holds 55,000 to 80,000 clones, of which roughly 93% were seen once. The top ten clones comprise 0.25% of the sample.

Sequencing was done on a sample of T cells isolated from PBMCs. Recombination joined TRBV5-4 with TRBJ1-2; 12 nucleotides in the junction match TRBD1. This receptor was obtained from a human donor in good health. The nucleotide sequence is TGTGCCAGCAGCTTGGCGGGGGACAGGGGGCACGGCTACACCTTC. Protein translation: CASSLAGDRGHGYTF.